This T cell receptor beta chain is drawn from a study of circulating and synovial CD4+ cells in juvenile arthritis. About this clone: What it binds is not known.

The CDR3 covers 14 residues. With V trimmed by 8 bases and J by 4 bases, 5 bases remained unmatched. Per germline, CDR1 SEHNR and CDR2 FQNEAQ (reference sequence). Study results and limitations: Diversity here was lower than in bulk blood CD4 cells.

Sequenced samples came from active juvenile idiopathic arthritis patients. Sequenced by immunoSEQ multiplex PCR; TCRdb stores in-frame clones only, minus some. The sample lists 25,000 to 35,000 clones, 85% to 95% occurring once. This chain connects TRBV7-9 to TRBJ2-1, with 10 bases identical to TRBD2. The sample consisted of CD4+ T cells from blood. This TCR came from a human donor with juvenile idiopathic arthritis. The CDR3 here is CASRTSGEYNEQFF. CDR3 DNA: TGTGCCAGCCGGACTAGCGGAGAATACAATGAGCAGTTCTTC. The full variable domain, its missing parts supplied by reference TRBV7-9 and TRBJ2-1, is DTGVSQNPRHKITKRGQNVTFRCDPISEHNRLYWYRQTLGQGPEFLTYFQNEAQLEKSRLLSDRFSAERPKGSFSTLEIQRTEQGDSAMYLCASRTSGEYNEQFFGPGTRLTVL.